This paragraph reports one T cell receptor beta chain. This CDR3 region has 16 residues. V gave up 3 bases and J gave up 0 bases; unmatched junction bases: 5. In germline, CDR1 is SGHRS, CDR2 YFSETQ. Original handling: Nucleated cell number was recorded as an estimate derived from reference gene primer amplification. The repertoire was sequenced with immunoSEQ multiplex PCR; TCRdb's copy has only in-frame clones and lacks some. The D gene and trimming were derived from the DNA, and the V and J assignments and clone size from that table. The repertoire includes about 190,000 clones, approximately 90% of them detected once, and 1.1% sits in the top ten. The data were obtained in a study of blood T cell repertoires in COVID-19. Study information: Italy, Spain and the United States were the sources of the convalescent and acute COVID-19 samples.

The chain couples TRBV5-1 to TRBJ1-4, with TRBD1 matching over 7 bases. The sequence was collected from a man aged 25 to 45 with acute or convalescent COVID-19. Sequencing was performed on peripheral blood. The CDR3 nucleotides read TGCGCCAGCAGCTCCCGACAGGGAGCAACTAATGAAAAACTGTTTTTT. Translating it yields CASSSRQGATNEKLFF.